This entry features one T cell receptor beta chain sequence. The data were obtained in a study of control samples from healthy donors and cancer patients. Some clones are missing from TCRdb's copy, which holds only in-frame ones; the method was immunoSEQ multiplex PCR. The sample shows tens of thousands of clones, about 94% of them seen only once. CDR3 length: 14 amino acids. The V and J ends lost 5 bases and 5 bases respectively, with 13 bases between them. Germline assignment: CDR1 MNHEY and CDR2 SVGAGI. The V call is TRBV6-5, the J call TRBJ2-1; D remains ambiguous. Sequencing was done on a sample of blood. The receptor was derived from a man in his 60s in good health. The CDR3 bases are TGTGCCAGCAGTCTGGGATCCCCGAACAATGAGCAGTTCTTC. Its protein product is CASSLGSPNNEQFF.